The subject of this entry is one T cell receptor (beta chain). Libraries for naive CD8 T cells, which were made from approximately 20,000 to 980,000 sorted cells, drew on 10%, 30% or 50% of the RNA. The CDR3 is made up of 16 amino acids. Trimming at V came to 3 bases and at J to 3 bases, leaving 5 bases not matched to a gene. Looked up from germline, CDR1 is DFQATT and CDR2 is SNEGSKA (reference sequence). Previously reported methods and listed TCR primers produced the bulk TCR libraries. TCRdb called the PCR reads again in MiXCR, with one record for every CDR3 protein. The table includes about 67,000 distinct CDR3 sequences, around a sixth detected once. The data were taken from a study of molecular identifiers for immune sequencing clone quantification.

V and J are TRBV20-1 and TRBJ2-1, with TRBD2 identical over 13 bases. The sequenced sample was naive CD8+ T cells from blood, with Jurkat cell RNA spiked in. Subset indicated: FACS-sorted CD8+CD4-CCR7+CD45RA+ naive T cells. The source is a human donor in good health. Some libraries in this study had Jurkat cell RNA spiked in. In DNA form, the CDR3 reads TGCAGTGCTAGGCCCGGACTAGCGGGAGTCTACAATGAGCAGTTCTTC. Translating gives CSARPGLAGVYNEQFF.